Listed here are 30 T cell receptor beta chains from one sample, sequenced in a study of T-cell reconstitution after alpha-beta-depleted transplantation in children. Unique molecular identifiers tagged the TCRbeta library. TCRdb itself ran the PCR reads through MiXCR, one entry per CDR3 protein. The table includes some 81,000 distinct CDR3 sequences, around an eighth detected once. This material consisted of PBMCs, mostly from graft donor cells, taken 180 days after TCRalphabeta/CD19-depleted stem cell transplant. The receptors here all came from a male patient aged 2-9 years who had a stem cell transplant for acute lymphoblastic leukemia, so the T cells may come from the graft donor.

The rearrangement joins TRBV20-1 to TRBJ2-4; D might be TRBD2 (5 bases). V lost 6 bases, J lost 2 bases, and 8 bases lay in between. Per the germline V gene, CDR1 is DFQATT and CDR2 is SNEGSKA (reference sequence). There are 12 residues in the CDR3. CDR3 DNA sequence: TGCAGTGCGAGGGCAACCAAAAACATTCAGTACTTC. Translation gives CSARATKNIQYF.

This clonotype was seen a few times. The V and J genes are TRBV12-3 or TRBV12-4 and TRBJ1-6; TRBD1 might be the D (5 bases). Trimming took off 6 bases at V and 4 bases at J, with 10 bases between the two ends. There are 14 residues in the CDR3. The CDR3 region has the DNA TGTGCCAGCAGGGACAAGGGGTATAATTCACCCCTCCACTTT. This gives the protein CASRDKGYNSPLHF.

This clonotype was counted a few times. V gene TRBV21-1 combines with J gene TRBJ2-1; the DNA was not used to check the table's D call, TRBD2. TRBV21-1 is a pseudogene locus. There are 15 residues in the CDR3. The chain's CDR3 is CASLGLAARYNEQFF. Here the CDR3 DNA reads TGTGCCAGCCTGGGACTAGCGGCCCGATACAATGAGCAGTTCTTC.

This clonotype was detected ten times or more. This chain connects TRBV20-1 to TRBJ1-2; TRBD1 aligns across 7 bases. V lost 6 bases and J lost 8; bases outside the gene matches: 6. The CDR3 has 11 amino acids. Per the germline V gene, CDR1 is DFQATT and CDR2 is SNEGSKA (reference sequence). CDR3 nucleotides: TGCAGTGCCCGGACAGGACTAGGCTACACCTTC. Protein sequence: CSARTGLGYTF.

This sequence joins TRBV5-1 and TRBJ2-3, with 11 bases aligning to TRBD2. This CDR3 has 15 amino acids. CDR1 SGHRS and CDR2 YFSETQ come from the germline V gene. V was pared by 4 bases and J by 6 bases, with 7 bases of the junction left unmatched. The CDR3 DNA sequence: TGCGCCAGCAGCGTTTTAGCGGGGGGGCCGGATACGCAGTATTTT. Its protein product is CASSVLAGGPDTQYF.

The chain uses TRBV5-4 and TRBJ2-5; 10 nucleotides align to TRBD1. The V gene end was trimmed by 4 bases and the J gene end by 4 bases; junction bases not matched to a gene: 4. CDR1 and CDR2 (germline): SGHNT, YYREEE (reference sequence). This CDR3 is 14 amino acids long. CDR3 DNA: TGTGCCAGCAGCCACCGGGACAGGGGAGAGACCCAGTACTTC. Its protein is CASSHRDRGETQYF.

The V call is TRBV28, the J call TRBJ2-5; no firm D call. Trimming removed 2 bases at V and 9 bases at J, with 10 bases between. This CDR3 contains 12 residues. Germline CDR1 MDHEN, CDR2 SYDVKM. The CDR3 nucleotides read TGTGCCAGCAGTTTAAAGGGCCGGGCCCAGTACTTC. Translated, it gives CASSLKGRAQYF.

A few counts support this clonotype. This chain uses TRBV5-1 with TRBJ2-7; D might be TRBD2 (6 bases). CDR1 SGHRS and CDR2 YFSETQ come from the germline V gene. The CDR3 covers 16 residues. V lost 3 bases and J lost 3, with 19 bases in between. The CDR3 DNA is TGCGCCAGCAGCTCCGGAACCGGGACTGTCCACTACGAGCAGTACTTC. Amino acid sequence: CASSSGTGTVHYEQYF.

The chain is built from TRBV20-1 and TRBJ2-7; D call uncertain. The CDR3 totals 12 residues. V was pared by 0 bases and J by 4 bases, with 7 bases between. CDR1 is DFQATT, CDR2 SNEGSKA, per germline (reference sequence). CDR3 residues: CSARDPLYEQYF. In nucleotides, the CDR3 is TGCAGTGCTAGAGACCCTTTATACGAGCAGTACTTC.

This clonotype has a handful of counts. The V gene is TRBV7-9, the J gene TRBJ2-6; D may be TRBD1 (5 bases). V was shortened by 3 bases and J by 2 bases, with 11 bases between the two germline ends. The CDR3 extends over 16 amino acids. The germline V gene has CDR1 SEHNR and CDR2 FQNEAQ (reference sequence). The CDR3 loop is CASSLDGATGANVLTF. CDR3 DNA: TGTGCCAGCAGCTTGGATGGGGCAACTGGGGCCAACGTCCTGACTTTC. The full variable domain, its missing parts supplied by reference TRBV7-9 and TRBJ2-6, is DTGVSQNPRHKITKRGQNVTFRCDPISEHNRLYWYRQTLGQGPEFLTYFQNEAQLEKSRLLSDRFSAERPKGSFSTLEIQRTEQGDSAMYLCASSLDGATGANVLTFGAGSRLTVL.

This clonotype has a handful of counts. The chain joins TRBV5-1 to TRBJ2-2, with 7 bases that match TRBD1. The germline V gene has CDR1 SGHRS and CDR2 YFSETQ. With 3 bases clipped from V and 6 bases from J, the junction kept 2 bases outside the gene matches. The CDR3 has 13 residues. In DNA form, the CDR3 reads TGCGCCAGCAGCTCACAGGGGTCCGGGGAGCTGTTTTTT. This codes for CASSSQGSGELFF. The full variable domain, rest sourced from reference TRBV5-1 and TRBJ2-2, is KAGVTQTPRYLIKTRGQQVTLSCSPISGHRSVSWYQQTPGQGLQFLFEYFSETQRNKGNFPGRFSGRQFSNSRSEMNVSTLELGDSALYLCASSSQGSGELFFGEGSRLTVL.

A few counts support this clonotype. The limits of the CDR3 on the DNA are not certain, so only TCRdb's listed CDR3 is given. The chain carries TRBV21-1 and TRBJ1-1; the DNA was not compared with TRBD1, the D call given in the table. TRBV21-1 is a listed pseudogene. The CDR3 numbers 18 amino acids, ends counted. The CDR3 is CASSKWAPGTEVNTEAFF.

This chain connects TRBV7-9 to TRBJ2-3, with TRBD1 identical over 8 bases. Germline loops: CDR1 SEHNR, CDR2 FQNEAQ (reference sequence). J was trimmed by 2 bases and V by 5 bases; bases with no gene match: 6. CDR3 length: 15 amino acids. CDR3 nucleotides: TGTGCCAGCAGCCGGACAGGGAAGACCACAGATACGCAGTATTTT. This translates into CASSRTGKTTDTQYF.

This clonotype was counted at least ten times. This chain uses TRBV20-1 with TRBJ2-5, with 8 bases that match TRBD1. The V segment lost 5 bases and the J segment 4 bases; nucleotides outside the gene matches: 9. The CDR3 extends over 14 amino acids. The germline CDR1 and CDR2 sequences are DFQATT and SNEGSKA (reference sequence). CDR3 nucleotide sequence: TGCAGTGCTTACCCCAGGGGGCGCGCAGAGACCCAGTACTTC. Translating gives CSAYPRGRAETQYF.

The chain recombines TRBV20-1 with TRBJ2-3; 10 bases fit TRBD2. V was pared by 3 bases and J by 1 base, with 13 bases of the junction left unmatched. CDR1 DFQATT and CDR2 SNEGSKA come from the germline V gene (reference sequence). The CDR3 is 18 amino acids. The CDR3 here is CSASQRSGGGPRTDTQYF. The DNA of the CDR3 is TGCAGTGCTAGCCAGCGAAGCGGGGGGGGTCCCCGCACAGATACGCAGTATTTT.

The J gene is TRBJ2-7, the V gene TRBV5-1, with D unresolved. This CDR3 region has 13 residues. CDR1 SGHRS and CDR2 YFSETQ come from the germline V gene. V was shortened by 4 bases and J by 2 bases, with 10 bases between the two germline ends. The CDR3 loop is CASSMTGPYEQYF. The CDR3 bases are TGCGCCAGCAGCATGACTGGTCCCTACGAGCAGTACTTC. Supplemented by reference TRBV5-1 and TRBJ2-7, the full variable domain reads KAGVTQTPRYLIKTRGQQVTLSCSPISGHRSVSWYQQTPGQGLQFLFEYFSETQRNKGNFPGRFSGRQFSNSRSEMNVSTLELGDSALYLCASSMTGPYEQYFGPGTRLTVT.

The V gene is TRBV27, the J gene TRBJ2-4, with 8 bases matching TRBD1. The germline V gene has CDR1 MNHEY and CDR2 SMNVEV (reference sequence). The CDR3 is 16 residues long. V trimming: 2 bases; J trimming: 3 bases; junction bases outside the gene matches: 6. The CDR3 bases are TGTGCCAGCAGTTTAGGACAGGGAGTGAACAAAAACATTCAGTACTTC. Protein product: CASSLGQGVNKNIQYF.

There are many counts of this clonotype. The chain couples TRBV20-1 to TRBJ2-5, with D possibly TRBD2 on 5 matching bases. The CDR3 spans 15 residues. With 5 bases removed from V and 2 bases from J, the gap between germline ends came to 18 bases. CDR1 is DFQATT, CDR2 SNEGSKA, per germline (reference sequence). CDR3 residues: CSADRVLANQETQYF. For the CDR3, the DNA is TGCAGTGCTGACCGGGTATTAGCGAATCAAGAGACCCAGTACTTC.

This clonotype was counted many times. The rearrangement links TRBV28 to TRBJ2-5, with 8 bases lining up with TRBD2. The CDR3 loop spans 13 amino acids. Per the germline V gene, CDR1 is MDHEN and CDR2 is SYDVKM. V was pared by 10 bases and J by 5 bases, with 9 bases of the junction left unmatched. CDR3 nucleotides: TGTGCCACCGCGCCGGGGGGGCCCGAGACCCAGTACTTC. Amino acids: CATAPGGPETQYF.

This clonotype qualifies as medium-sized (0.01 to 0.1%). The chain has TRBV20-1 and TRBJ1-3; D gene uncertain. The CDR3 loop spans 11 amino acids. V lost 3 bases, J lost 7 bases, and 7 bases lay in between. Germline V gene sequence: CDR1 DFQATT, CDR2 SNEGSKA (reference sequence). Here the CDR3 reads CSARKVNTIYF. DNA of the CDR3: TGCAGTGCTAGGAAGGTGAACACCATATATTTT.

In the case of this clonotype: An end of the junction does not agree with germline; a read error may underlie this. This chain uses TRBV7-6 with TRBJ2-3; 7 positions agree with TRBD2. Germline loops: CDR1 SGHVS, CDR2 FNYEAQ. CDR3 length: 16 residues. CDR3 loop: CASSLEAGPFTDTQYF. The CDR3, as DNA: TGTGCCAGCAGTTTAGAAGCGGGGCCTTTCACAGATACGCAGTATTTT.

This clonotype turned up a few times. The CDR3: CSAARGPRETQYF. The CDR3 DNA reads as TGCAGTGCTGCCCGGGGGCCGCGGGAGACCCAGTACTTC. V usage is TRBV20-1 and J usage is TRBJ2-5; TRBD1 or TRBD2 may be the D gene (6 bases each). Germline V gene data show CDR1 as DFQATT and CDR2 as SNEGSKA (reference sequence). V dropped 5 bases and J dropped 5 bases, with 15 bases sitting between them. The CDR3 is 13 residues long.

In this sample, this clonotype turned up a few times. This rearrangement joins TRBV5-5 to TRBJ1-5; 9 nucleotides line up with TRBD1. This CDR3 is built from 14 residues. V gave up 4 bases and J gave up 4 bases; unmatched junction bases: 3. CDR1 is SGHKS and CDR2 is YYEKEE in the germline V gene (reference sequence). CDR3 sequence (DNA): TGTGCCAGCAGCCGGGACAGGGTAAATCAGCCCCAGCATTTT. Its translation: CASSRDRVNQPQHF.

This clonotype was recorded many times. The chain has TRBV6-1 and TRBJ2-3; possibly TRBD1 or TRBD2 for D (6 bases each). This CDR3 is built from 14 residues. Germline CDR1 MNHNS, CDR2 SASEGT. V lost 6 bases and J lost 1, with 11 bases in between. The chain's CDR3 is CASSPRGGTDTQYF. CDR3 in DNA: TGTGCCAGCAGCCCTAGGGGGGGCACAGATACGCAGTATTTT.

CDR3 sequence reads: CASSPRSSTDTQYF. DNA for the CDR3: TGTGCCAGCTCACCACGGTCTAGCACAGATACGCAGTATTTT. The rearrangement links TRBV18 to TRBJ2-3; D is unclear. Germline CDR1 reads KGHSH; CDR2 reads LQKENI. V was pared by 1 base and J by 0 bases, with 5 bases between. CDR3 size: 14 residues. The whole variable domain, remainder taken from reference TRBV18 and TRBJ2-3, is NAGVMQNPRHLVRRRGQEARLRCSPMKGHSHVYWYRQLPEEGLKFMVYLQKENIIDESGMPKERFSAEFPKEGPSILRIQQVVRGDSAAYFCASSPRSSTDTQYFGPGTRLTVL.

A few counts support this clonotype. An end of the junction differs from the germline gene, which may be a read error. The chain uses TRBV20-1 and TRBJ1-1; TRBD1 might be the D (5 bases). Germline V gene lookup returns CDR1 DFQATT and CDR2 SNEGSKA (reference sequence). The CDR3 totals 12 residues. The DNA for the CDR3 is TGCAGTGCGAGAGGGGTGAACACTGAAGCTTTCTTT. This codes for CSARGVNTEAFF.

This clonotype has just a few counts. This chain links TRBV7-3 with TRBJ2-2; D ambiguous. The ends were cut back, 4 bases at V and 4 bases at J, with 7 bases in the middle. Looked up from germline, CDR1 is SGHTA and CDR2 is FQGTGA. The CDR3 length is 13 residues. The CDR3, as DNA: TGTGCCAGCAGCTCGGACGGCACCGGGGAGCTGTTTTTT. The encoded protein is CASSSDGTGELFF.

This clonotype occurred many times. The chain uses TRBV20-1 and TRBJ1-5, with D uncertain. This CDR3 has 11 amino acids. CDR1 and CDR2 from the germline V gene are DFQATT and SNEGSKA (reference sequence). The V gene lost 1 base and the J gene lost 7 bases, with 5 bases spanning the gap. CDR3 amino acids: CSARVGQPQHF. CDR3 sequence (DNA): TGCAGTGCTAGAGTCGGACAGCCCCAGCATTTT.

In this sample, this clonotype turned up a few times. The chain is built from TRBV20-1 and TRBJ2-3; 16 bases are a match to TRBD2. Germline V gives CDR1 DFQATT, CDR2 SNEGSKA (reference sequence). With 3 bases clipped from V and 2 bases from J, the junction kept 2 bases outside the gene matches. This CDR3 is 16 amino acids long. For the CDR3, the DNA is TGCAGTGCTAGGGGGACTAGCGGGGGGGCCACAGATACGCAGTATTTT. This translates into CSARGTSGGATDTQYF.

The gene calls are TRBV20-1 and TRBJ2-1; D is perhaps TRBD1 (5 bases). This CDR3 comprises 13 residues. CDR1 and CDR2 from the germline V gene are DFQATT and SNEGSKA (reference sequence). Between the trimmed V and J ends, which lost 5 bases and 7 bases, there was a span of 15 bases. CDR3 sequence (DNA): TGCAGTGCTCCCAGGGCAGGTGGAAATGAGCAGTTCTTC. Translation: CSAPRAGGNEQFF.